This T cell receptor (beta chain) originates from a study of blood T cell repertoires in COVID-19. Study background: There were acute and convalescent COVID-19 samples, and they came from the United States, Italy and Spain.

Germline lookup yields CDR1 SGHRS and CDR2 YFSETQ. V dropped 4 bases and J dropped 7 bases, with 17 bases sitting between them. This CDR3 has 14 amino acids. Repertoires were generated with immunoSEQ multiplex PCR, while TCRdb's copy carries only in-frame clones and drops some. The sample contains about 300,000 clones, roughly nine tenths of which appear only once. Sequencing was carried out using PBMCs or T cells enriched from blood (not recorded which). The J gene is TRBJ1-1, the V gene TRBV5-1, with D perhaps TRBD1 (5 bases). The origin of this receptor is a woman aged 18 to 35 who had recovered from COVID-19. CDR3: CASSPDVRQSEAFF. The CDR3 DNA is TGCGCCAGCAGCCCGGACGTCCGACAGAGTGAAGCTTTCTTT. Supplemented by reference TRBV5-1 and TRBJ1-1, the full variable domain reads KAGVTQTPRYLIKTRGQQVTLSCSPISGHRSVSWYQQTPGQGLQFLFEYFSETQRNKGNFPGRFSGRQFSNSRSEMNVSTLELGDSALYLCASSPDVRQSEAFFGQGTRLTVV.